This TCR beta chain was sequenced in a study of T-cell memory formation after mild COVID-19. General study points: Cross-reactive memory seemingly joined, as some responding clones were found in pre-infection memory.

TCRdb redid the calling of the 5' RACE reads with MiXCR, one entry per CDR3 protein. This table has approximately 400,000 distinct CDR3 sequences, more than 15% appearing once. In regard to this clonotype: Its target is unknown.

CDR1 is MDHEN and CDR2 is SYDVKM in the germline V gene. The CDR3 consists of 14 residues. V was pared by 4 bases and J by 9 bases, with 7 bases of the junction left unmatched. The chain links TRBV28 to TRBJ1-1, with 11 bases lining up with TRBD1. The origin of this receptor is a man aged 18 to 30 who had mild COVID-19 (a few samples of this study predate the infection). Cell type and time point are not known. Sequencing was done on a sample of PBMCs or a T cell subset sorted from them (not recorded which). The CDR3, as DNA: TGTGCCAGCAGTTCCCCGGACAGGGGGCCTAAAGCTTTCTTT. Residues: CASSSPDRGPKAFF.